The rows below give T cell receptor beta chains drawn from one sample of a study of T-cell reconstitution after alpha-beta-depleted transplantation in children. TCRdb used MiXCR to reprocess the PCR reads, holding one entry per CDR3 protein. The top ten clones hold 3.8% of a sample with fewer than 400,000 distinct CDR3 sequences, about a fifth of them seen once. Sequencing was performed on PBMCs from the stem cell graft donor, taken from the stem cell graft. The receptors here all came from a human donor who donated a stem cell graft to a child with acute myeloid leukemia. Both conserved end residues are part of each CDR3.

TRBV7-6,CASSPGAQTSPTDTQYF
TRBV2,CASSTGEDTIYF
TRBV10-2,CASSEGGQTQYF
TRBV7-8,CASSFALADSGRSQYF
TRBV29-1,CSVEDGPAGVRGEYQETQYF
TRBV7-9,CASTMGNNEQFF
TRBV6-6,CASSTKGVNEQFF
TRBV7-2,CASSFPGHPAEQYF
TRBV5-1,CASSPSGVGGQPQHF
TRBV5-1,CASSYQGSTDTQYF
TRBV7-7,CASSLGRAGSSYEQYF
TRBV2,CASSPGGLAGVNTQYF
TRBV4-2,CASSQDPSTYEQYF
TRBV7-2,CASSGGGQTLYEQYF
TRBV29-1,CSVVAGIAGNTIYF
TRBV18,CASSPPVGLNEQFF
TRBV5-6,CASSLGGGQGGGYEQYF
TRBV7-2,CASSLAQLVGSEQYF
TRBV12-3/TRBV12-4,CASSRVRRPTTNEKLFF
TRBV29-1,CSVEAVPDTQYF
TRBV20-1,CRGQTNYGYTF
TRBV28,CASSFQGMGIQYF
TRBV27,CASSLLATGELFF
TRBV24-1,CATSRSGGSDTQYF
TRBV20-1,CSASRLGAATEAFF
TRBV10-3,CAISESGPPGLNTDTQYF
TRBV2,CAICPSGPGLPKNTEAFF
TRBV6-5,CASSSGGLVSNVLTF
TRBV7-2,CASSLEGVRYNEQFF
TRBV20-1,CSARTGGHQYF
TRBV28,CASSLSGQPQHF
TRBV29-1,CSVAHGRWTGELFF
TRBV10-2,CASSELLDEQFF
TRBV29-1,CSVEGGRSYEQYF
TRBV4-1,CASSQPLLAGGWNEQFF
TRBV29-1,CSAGSGIYEQYF
TRBV7-2,CASSASGREGLYEQYF
TRBV5-1,CASSLSPRATNTGELFF
TRBV29-1,CSVLGSGGTYGYTF
TRBV20-1,CSASIPGRSTDTQYF
TRBV29-1,CSVARLAEAKNIQYF
TRBV24-1,CATSEFTPGQTSTDTQYF
TRBV7-2,CASSLAQHIGLKETQYF
TRBV6-5,CASRPTGTNEKLFF
TRBV5-6,CASSRSGRDYYEQYF
TRBV20-1,CSAAREAGETQYF
TRBV7-2,CASSQTLKETQYF
TRBV12-3/TRBV12-4,CASNLGSRNEQFF
TRBV29-1,CSVLSGFEQFF
TRBV5-6,CASSLPGPGANVLTF
TRBV7-9,CASSFGTSGSDTQYF